Sequencing of this T cell receptor beta chain was carried out in a study of cytomegalovirus exposure and HLA in healthy donors. Germline V lookup: CDR1 MNHEY, CDR2 SMNVEV (reference sequence). V lost 3 bases and J lost 1; bases outside the gene matches: 9. This CDR3 region has 17 residues. This clone was counted once. The PCR made use of 60 Vbeta and 13 Jbeta primers. TCRdb keeps only in-frame clones here, not all; method: immunoSEQ multiplex PCR. The sample holds 200,000 to 250,000 clones, approximately 81% seen once. Whereas donors were nominally healthy upon sampling, unrecorded immune exposures were probable.

Source material: PBMCs. The source is a human donor in good health. V gene TRBV27 combines with J gene TRBJ2-7; 10 bases match TRBD2. CDR3 region: CASSFLSASGRSYEQYF. For the CDR3, the DNA is TGTGCCAGCAGTTTCCTCTCGGCTAGCGGGAGATCCTACGAGCAGTACTTC.